What follows describes a single T cell receptor (beta chain). The validation cohort, a group of over a hundred subjects, included the donors and was separate from the roughly 620-subject first cohort. The data were produced by immunoSEQ multiplex PCR, yet TCRdb's version contains in-frame clones alone and is incomplete. This sample has some 140,000 clones, with about 86% found just once. This specimen comes from a study of cytomegalovirus exposure and HLA in healthy donors. This CDR3 is built from 14 residues. Germline CDR1 reads MNHEY; CDR2 reads SVGAGI. Deletions cut 2 bases from V and 4 bases from J, with 9 bases between.

The gene calls are TRBV6-5 and TRBJ1-5, with D perhaps matching TRBD1 (6 bases). This receptor was taken from a man aged 18-30 years in good health and CMV-seropositive. Sequencing was done on a sample of PBMCs. For the CDR3, the DNA is TGTGCCAGCAGTTACGGGCAGGGGAATCAGCCCCAGCATTTT. This sequence encodes CASSYGQGNQPQHF.